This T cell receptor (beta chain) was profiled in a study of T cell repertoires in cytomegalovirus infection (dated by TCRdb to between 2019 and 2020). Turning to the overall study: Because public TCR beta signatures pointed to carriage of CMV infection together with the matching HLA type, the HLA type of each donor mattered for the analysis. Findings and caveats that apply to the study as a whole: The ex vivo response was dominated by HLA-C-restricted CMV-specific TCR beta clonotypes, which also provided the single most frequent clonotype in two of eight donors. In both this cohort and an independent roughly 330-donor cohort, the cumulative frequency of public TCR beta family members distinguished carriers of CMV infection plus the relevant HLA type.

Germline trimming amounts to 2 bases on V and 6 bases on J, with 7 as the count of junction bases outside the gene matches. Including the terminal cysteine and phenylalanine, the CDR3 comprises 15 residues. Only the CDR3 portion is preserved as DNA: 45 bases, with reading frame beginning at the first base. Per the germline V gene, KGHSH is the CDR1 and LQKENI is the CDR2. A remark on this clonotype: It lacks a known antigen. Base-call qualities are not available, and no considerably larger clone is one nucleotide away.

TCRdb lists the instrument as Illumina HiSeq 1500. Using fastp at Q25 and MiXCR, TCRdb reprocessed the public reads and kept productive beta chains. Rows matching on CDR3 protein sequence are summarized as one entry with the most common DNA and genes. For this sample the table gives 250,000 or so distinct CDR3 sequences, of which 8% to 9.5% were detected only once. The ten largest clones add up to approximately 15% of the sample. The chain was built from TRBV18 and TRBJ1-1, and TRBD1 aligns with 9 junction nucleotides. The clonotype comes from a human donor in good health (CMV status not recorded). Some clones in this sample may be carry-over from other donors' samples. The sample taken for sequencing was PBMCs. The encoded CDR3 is CASSPWDRVDSEAFF. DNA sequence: TGTGCCAGCTCACCATGGGACAGGGTGGACTCTGAAGCTTTCTTT.